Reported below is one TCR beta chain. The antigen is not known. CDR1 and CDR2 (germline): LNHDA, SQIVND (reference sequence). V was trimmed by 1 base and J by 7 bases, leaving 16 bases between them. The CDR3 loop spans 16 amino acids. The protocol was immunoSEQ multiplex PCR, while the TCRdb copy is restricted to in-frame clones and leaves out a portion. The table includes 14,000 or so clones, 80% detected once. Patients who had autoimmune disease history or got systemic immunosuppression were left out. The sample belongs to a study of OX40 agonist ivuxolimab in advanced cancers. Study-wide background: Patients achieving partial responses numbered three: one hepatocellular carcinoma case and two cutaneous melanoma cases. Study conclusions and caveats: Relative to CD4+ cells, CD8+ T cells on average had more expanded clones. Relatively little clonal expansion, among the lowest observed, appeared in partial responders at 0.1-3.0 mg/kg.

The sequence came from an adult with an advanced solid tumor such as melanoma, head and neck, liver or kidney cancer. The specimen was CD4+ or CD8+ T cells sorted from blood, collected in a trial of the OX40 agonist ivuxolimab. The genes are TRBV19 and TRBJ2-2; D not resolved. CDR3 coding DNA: TGTGCCAGTAGTATAGGGCACCTAGGCGTTGGCGGGGAGCTGTTTTTT. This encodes CASSIGHLGVGGELFF. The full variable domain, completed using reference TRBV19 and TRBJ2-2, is DGGITQSPKYLFRKEGQNVTLSCEQNLNHDAMYWYRQDPGQGLRLIYYSQIVNDFQKGDIAEGYSVSREKKESFPLTVTSAQKNPTAFYLCASSIGHLGVGGELFFGEGSRLTVL.